This TCR beta chain was recovered during a study of cytomegalovirus exposure and HLA in healthy donors. Study in general: An early data release held around 80 million unique TCRs from HLA-typed donors.

This clone was found once. Its antigen remains unidentified. The same CDR3 can be traced to other DNA sequences in this sample. Study outcomes and limitations: Analysis was carried out at a later point, and it linked a missense DCLRE1C variant to TCR beta V- and J-gene trimming. Reportedly, diagnosis of cytomegalovirus status by the classifier showed high specificity and sensitivity. Later analysis found that TCR beta chains associated with HLA were more clonally expanded than other, equally common chains.

Both 60 Vbeta primers and 13 Jbeta primers went into the PCR. The protocol was immunoSEQ multiplex PCR, while the TCRdb copy is restricted to in-frame clones and leaves out a portion. The table includes roughly 120,000 clones, roughly 70% detected once. Trimming left V 1 base short and J 6 bases short, with 10 bases between. The CDR3 runs 13 residues. Germline assignment: CDR1 SGHTA and CDR2 FQGNSA. Material: PBMCs. The sequence came from a woman aged 45-65 years in good health and CMV-seropositive. V usage is TRBV7-2 and J usage is TRBJ2-7, with D possibly being TRBD1 (7 bases). CDR3 DNA: TGTGCCAGCAGCTTAGGACAGGGAGGCGAGCAGTACTTC. This encodes CASSLGQGGEQYF.